The T cell receptor beta chain under discussion was sequenced for a study of blood T cell repertoires in COVID-19. Study-wide context: PBMCs, B-cell-depleted T cells, or T cells were the source of the cDNA or gDNA that made up the material.

The CDR3 length is 16 residues. Germline V gene sequence: CDR1 SGDLS, CDR2 YYNGEE. The V gene lost 4 bases and the J gene lost 3 bases, with 17 bases spanning the gap. In Seattle, patients joined the study during active infection and were tracked longitudinally. Measured with immunoSEQ multiplex PCR; TCRdb has only the in-frame clones, and not every one. The data show roughly 480,000 clones, 89% seen once. This sequence was found in a man between 18 and 29 years old with COVID-19, enrolled during active disease. Material: peripheral blood. The chain joins TRBV9 to TRBJ2-1, with no clear D. The CDR3 loop is CASSPEELLLYNEQFF. The CDR3 region has the DNA TGTGCCAGCAGCCCTGAGGAACTACTCCTCTACAATGAGCAGTTCTTC.